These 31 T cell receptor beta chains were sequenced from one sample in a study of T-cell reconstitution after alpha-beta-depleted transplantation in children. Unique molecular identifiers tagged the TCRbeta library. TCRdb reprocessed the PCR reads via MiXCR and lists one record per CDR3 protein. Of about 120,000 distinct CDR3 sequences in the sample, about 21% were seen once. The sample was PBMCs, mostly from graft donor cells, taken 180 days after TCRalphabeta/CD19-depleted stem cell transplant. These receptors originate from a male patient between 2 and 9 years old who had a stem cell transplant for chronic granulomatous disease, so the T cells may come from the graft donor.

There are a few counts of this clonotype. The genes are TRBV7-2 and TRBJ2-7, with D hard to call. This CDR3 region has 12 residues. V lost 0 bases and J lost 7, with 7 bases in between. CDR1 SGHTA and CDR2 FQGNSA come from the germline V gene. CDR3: CASSLARKEQYF. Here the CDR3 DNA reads TGTGCCAGCAGCTTAGCAAGAAAAGAGCAGTACTTC.

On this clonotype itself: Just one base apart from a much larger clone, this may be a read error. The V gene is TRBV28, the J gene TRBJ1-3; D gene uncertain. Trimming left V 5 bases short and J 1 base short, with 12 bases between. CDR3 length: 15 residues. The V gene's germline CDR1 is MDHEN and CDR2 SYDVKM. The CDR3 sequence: CASSLLGPSGNTIYF. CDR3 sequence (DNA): TGTGCCAGCAGTCTCTTGGGCCCTTCTGGAAACACCATATATTTT.

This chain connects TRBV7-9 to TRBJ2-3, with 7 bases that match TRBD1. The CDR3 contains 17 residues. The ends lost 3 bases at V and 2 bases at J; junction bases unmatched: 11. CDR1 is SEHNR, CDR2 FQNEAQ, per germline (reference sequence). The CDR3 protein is CASSFPKGRGHTDTQYF. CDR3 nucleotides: TGTGCCAGCAGCTTTCCTAAGGGTAGGGGGCACACAGATACGCAGTATTTT.

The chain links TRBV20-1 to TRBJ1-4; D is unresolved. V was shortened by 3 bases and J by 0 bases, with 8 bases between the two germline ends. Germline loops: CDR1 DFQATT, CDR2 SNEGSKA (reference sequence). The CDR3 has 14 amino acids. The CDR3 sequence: CSARSGATNEKLFF. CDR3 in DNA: TGCAGTGCTAGGAGCGGAGCAACTAATGAAAAACTGTTTTTT.

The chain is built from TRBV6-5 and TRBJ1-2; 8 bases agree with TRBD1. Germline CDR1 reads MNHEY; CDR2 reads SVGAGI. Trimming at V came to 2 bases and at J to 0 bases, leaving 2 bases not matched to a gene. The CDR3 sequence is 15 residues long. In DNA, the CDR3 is TGTGCCAGCAGTTACGGACAGGGAGCTAACTATGGCTACACCTTC. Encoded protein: CASSYGQGANYGYTF.

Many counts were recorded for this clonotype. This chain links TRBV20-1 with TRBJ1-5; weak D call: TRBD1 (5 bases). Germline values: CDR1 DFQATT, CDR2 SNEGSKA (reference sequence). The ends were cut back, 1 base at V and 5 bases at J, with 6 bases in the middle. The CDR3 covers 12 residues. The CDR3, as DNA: TGCAGTGCTAGAGTAGGGGATCAGCCCCAGCATTTT. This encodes CSARVGDQPQHF.

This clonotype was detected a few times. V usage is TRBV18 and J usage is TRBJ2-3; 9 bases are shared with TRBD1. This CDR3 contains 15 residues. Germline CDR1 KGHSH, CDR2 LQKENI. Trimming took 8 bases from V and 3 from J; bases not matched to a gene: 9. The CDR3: CASRRTGGATDTQYF. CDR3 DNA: TGTGCCAGCCGACGTACAGGGGGCGCGACAGATACGCAGTATTTT.

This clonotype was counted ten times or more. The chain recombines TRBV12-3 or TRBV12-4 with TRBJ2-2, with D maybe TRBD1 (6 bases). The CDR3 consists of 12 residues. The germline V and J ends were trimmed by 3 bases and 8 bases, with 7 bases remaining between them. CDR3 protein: CASSFGQGELFF. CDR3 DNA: TGTGCCAGCAGTTTTGGACAGGGGGAGCTGTTTTTT.

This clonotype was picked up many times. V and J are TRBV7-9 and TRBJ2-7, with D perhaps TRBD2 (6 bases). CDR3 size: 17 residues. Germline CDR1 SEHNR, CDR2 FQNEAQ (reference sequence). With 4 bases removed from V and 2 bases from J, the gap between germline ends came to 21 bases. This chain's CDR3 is CASSSPGPGEEAYEQYF. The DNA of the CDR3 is TGTGCCAGCAGCTCCCCGGGACCGGGGGAAGAGGCCTACGAGCAGTACTTC.

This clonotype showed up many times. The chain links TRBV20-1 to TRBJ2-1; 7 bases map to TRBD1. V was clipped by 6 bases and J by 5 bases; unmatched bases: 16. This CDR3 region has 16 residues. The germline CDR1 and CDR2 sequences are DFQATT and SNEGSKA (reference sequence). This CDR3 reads CSAGTVTIRADNEQFF. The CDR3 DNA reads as TGCAGTGCAGGGACAGTTACAATTAGGGCAGACAATGAGCAGTTCTTC.

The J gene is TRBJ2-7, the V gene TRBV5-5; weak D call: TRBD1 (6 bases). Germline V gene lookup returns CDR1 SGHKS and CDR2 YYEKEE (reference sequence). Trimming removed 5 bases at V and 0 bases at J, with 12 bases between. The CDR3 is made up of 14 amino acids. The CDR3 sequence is CASSRQALSYEQYF. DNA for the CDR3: TGTGCCAGCAGTAGACAGGCTCTCTCCTACGAGCAGTACTTC.

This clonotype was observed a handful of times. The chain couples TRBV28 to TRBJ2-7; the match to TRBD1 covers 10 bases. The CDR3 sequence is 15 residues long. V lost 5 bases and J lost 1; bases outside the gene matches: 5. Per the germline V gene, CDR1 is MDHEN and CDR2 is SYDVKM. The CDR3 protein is CASSDRGRGSYEQYF. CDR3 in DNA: TGTGCCAGCAGTGACAGGGGGCGCGGATCCTACGAGCAGTACTTC.

The CDR3: CASSVSGKSYEQYF. The CDR3 DNA reads TGTGCCAGCAGTGTTAGCGGGAAGTCCTACGAGCAGTACTTC. The chain recombines TRBV6-1 with TRBJ2-7; TRBD2 matches 8 bases. Germline lookup yields CDR1 MNHNS and CDR2 SASEGT. Losses at the gene ends were 4 bases for V and 1 base for J; bases not matched to a gene: 3. The CDR3 length is 14 residues.

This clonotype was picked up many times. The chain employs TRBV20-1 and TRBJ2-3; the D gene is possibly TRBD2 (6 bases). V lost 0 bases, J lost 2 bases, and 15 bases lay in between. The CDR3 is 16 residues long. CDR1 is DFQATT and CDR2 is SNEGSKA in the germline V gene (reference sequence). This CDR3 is CSARETEGFITDTQYF. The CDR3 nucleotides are TGCAGTGCTAGAGAGACGGAGGGTTTCATCACAGATACGCAGTATTTT.

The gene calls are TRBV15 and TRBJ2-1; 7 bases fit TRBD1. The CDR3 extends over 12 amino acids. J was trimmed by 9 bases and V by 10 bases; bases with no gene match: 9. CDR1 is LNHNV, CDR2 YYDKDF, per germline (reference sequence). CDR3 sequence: CARKQGRSEQFF. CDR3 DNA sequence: TGTGCCAGAAAACAGGGGCGAAGTGAGCAGTTCTTC.

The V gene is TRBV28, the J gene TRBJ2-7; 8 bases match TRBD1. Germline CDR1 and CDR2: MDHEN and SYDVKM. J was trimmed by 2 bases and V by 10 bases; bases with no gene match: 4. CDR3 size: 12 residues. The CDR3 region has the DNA TGTGCCACTCGGACAGGGACCTACGAGCAGTACTTC. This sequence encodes CATRTGTYEQYF.

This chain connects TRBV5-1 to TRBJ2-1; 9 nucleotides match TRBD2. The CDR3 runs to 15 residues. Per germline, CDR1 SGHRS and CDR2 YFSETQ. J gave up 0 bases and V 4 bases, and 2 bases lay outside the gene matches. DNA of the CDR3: TGCGCCAGCAGCGTGACTAGCGGCTCCTACAATGAGCAGTTCTTC. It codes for CASSVTSGSYNEQFF.

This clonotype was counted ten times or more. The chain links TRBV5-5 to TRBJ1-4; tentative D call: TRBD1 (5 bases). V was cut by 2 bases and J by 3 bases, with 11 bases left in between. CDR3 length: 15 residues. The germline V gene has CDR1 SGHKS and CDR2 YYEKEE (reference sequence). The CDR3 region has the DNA TGTGCCAGCAGCTTCTCGGACATATCTAATGAAAAACTGTTTTTT. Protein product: CASSFSDISNEKLFF. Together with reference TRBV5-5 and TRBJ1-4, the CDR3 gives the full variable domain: DAGVTQSPTHLIKTRGQQVTLRCSPISGHKSVSWYQQVLGQGPQFIFQYYEKEERGRGNFPDRFSARQFPNYSSELNVNALLLGDSALYLCASSFSDISNEKLFFGSGTQLSVL.

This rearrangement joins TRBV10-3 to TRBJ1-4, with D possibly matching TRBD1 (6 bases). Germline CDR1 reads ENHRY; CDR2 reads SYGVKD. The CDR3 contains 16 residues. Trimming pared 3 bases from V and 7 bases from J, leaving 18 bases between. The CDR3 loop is CAISDPTGSTSEKLFF. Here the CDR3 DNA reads TGTGCCATCAGTGATCCGACAGGTAGCACGAGTGAAAAACTGTTTTTT.

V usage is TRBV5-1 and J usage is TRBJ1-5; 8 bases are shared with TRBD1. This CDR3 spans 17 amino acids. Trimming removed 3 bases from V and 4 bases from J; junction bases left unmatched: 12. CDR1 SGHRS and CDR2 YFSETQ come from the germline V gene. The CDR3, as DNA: TGCGCCAGCAGCTCTGGACAGGGCGGGAAGGATAATCAGCCCCAGCATTTT. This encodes CASSSGQGGKDNQPQHF.

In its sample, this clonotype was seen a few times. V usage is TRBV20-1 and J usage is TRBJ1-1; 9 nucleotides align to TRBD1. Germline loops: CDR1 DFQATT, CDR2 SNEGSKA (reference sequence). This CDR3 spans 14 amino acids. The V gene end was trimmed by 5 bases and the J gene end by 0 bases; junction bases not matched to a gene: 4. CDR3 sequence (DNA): TGCAGTGCTTCACAGGGGGCCATGAACACTGAAGCTTTCTTT. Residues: CSASQGAMNTEAFF.

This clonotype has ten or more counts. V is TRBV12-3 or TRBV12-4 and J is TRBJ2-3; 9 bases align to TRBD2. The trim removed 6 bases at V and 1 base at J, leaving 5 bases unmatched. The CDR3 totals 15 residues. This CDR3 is CASSFRTSGTDTQYF. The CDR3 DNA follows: TGTGCCAGCAGCTTCCGGACTAGCGGCACAGATACGCAGTATTTT.

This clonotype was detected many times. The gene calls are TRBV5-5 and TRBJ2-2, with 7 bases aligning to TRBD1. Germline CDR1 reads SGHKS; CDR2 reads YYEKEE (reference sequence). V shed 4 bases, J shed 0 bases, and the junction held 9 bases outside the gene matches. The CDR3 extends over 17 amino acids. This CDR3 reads CASSPRRQGANTGELFF. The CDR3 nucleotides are TGTGCCAGCAGCCCTAGGAGACAGGGTGCGAACACCGGGGAGCTGTTTTTT.

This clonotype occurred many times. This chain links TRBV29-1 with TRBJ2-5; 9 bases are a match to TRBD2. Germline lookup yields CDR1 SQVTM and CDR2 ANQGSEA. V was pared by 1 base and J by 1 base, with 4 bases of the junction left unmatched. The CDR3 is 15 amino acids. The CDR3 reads CSVEGSGGSQETQYF. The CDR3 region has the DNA TGCAGCGTTGAAGGGAGCGGGGGGAGCCAAGAGACCCAGTACTTC. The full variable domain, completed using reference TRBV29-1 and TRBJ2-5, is SAVISQKPSRDICQRGTSLTIQCQVDSQVTMMFWYRQQPGQSLTLIATANQGSEATYESGFVIDKFPISRPNLTFSTLTVSNMSPEDSSIYLCSVEGSGGSQETQYFGPGTRLLVL.

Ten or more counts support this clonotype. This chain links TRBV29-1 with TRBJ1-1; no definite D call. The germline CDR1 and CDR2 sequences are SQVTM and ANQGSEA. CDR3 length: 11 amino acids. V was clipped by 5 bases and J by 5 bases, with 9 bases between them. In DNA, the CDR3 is TGCAGCGTTTTGATTTTGACTGAAGCTTTCTTT. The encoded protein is CSVLILTEAFF.

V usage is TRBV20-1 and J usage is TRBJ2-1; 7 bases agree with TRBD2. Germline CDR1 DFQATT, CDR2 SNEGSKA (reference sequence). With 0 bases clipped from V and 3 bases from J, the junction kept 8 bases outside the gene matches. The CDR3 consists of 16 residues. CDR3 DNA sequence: TGCAGTGCTAGAGATCTCCGAGCGGGGCTCTACAATGAGCAGTTCTTC. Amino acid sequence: CSARDLRAGLYNEQFF.

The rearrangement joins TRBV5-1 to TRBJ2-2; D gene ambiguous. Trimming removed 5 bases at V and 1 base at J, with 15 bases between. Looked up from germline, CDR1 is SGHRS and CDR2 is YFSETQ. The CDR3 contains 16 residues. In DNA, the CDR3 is TGCGCCAGCAGTGACGCTACAAGGTGGAACACCGGGGAGCTGTTTTTT. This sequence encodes CASSDATRWNTGELFF.

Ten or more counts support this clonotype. The CDR3 loop reads CASSLGRVSNTDTQYF. The CDR3 DNA is TGTGCCAGCAGTTTAGGGCGGGTGTCGAACACAGATACGCAGTATTTT. The chain carries TRBV12-3 or TRBV12-4 and TRBJ2-3, with D perhaps TRBD2 (5 bases). The CDR3 runs 16 residues. V lost 1 base, J lost 2 bases, and 13 bases lay in between.

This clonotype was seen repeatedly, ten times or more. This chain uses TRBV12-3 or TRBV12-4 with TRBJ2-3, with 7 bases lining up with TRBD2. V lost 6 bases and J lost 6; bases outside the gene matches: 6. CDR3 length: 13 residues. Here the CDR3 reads CASSTWGGDTQYF. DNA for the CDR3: TGTGCCAGCAGCACGTGGGGGGGGGATACGCAGTATTTT.

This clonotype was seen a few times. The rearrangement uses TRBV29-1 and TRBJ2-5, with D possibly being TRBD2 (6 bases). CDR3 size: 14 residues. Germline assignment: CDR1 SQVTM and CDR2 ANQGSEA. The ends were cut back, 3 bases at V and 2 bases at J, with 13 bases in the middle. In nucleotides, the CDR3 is TGCAGCGTTGAGGAGCGGGCCTATCAAGAGACCCAGTACTTC. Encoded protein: CSVEERAYQETQYF.

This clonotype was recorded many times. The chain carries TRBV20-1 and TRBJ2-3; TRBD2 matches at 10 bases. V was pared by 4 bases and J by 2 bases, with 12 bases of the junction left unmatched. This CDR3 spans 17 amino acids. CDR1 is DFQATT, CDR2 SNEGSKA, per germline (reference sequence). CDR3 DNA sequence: TGCAGTGCTAAGGTCTCCGGAGCGGGAGGGTTCACAGATACGCAGTATTTT. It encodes CSAKVSGAGGFTDTQYF.